The following is a T cell receptor (beta chain) sequence with its context. The antigen remains undetermined. Arm-PCR of CDR3 regions and iRepertoire HTBI primers were the basis on which TCR beta libraries were built. TCRdb fed the multiplex PCR reads into MiXCR, producing one record per CDR3 protein. The table shows hundreds of thousands of distinct CDR3 sequences, with approximately 23% occurring only once. V was pared by 7 bases and J by 1 base, with 11 bases between. CDR3 length equals 14 residues. CDR1 is SGDLS, CDR2 YYNGEE, per germline. Documented time point: persistent/refractory GD, antithyroid drugs over 5 years with positive TRAb. PBMC-derived RNA was used for the TCR library. Graves' disease diagnosis used American Thyroid Association guidelines. The patients were enrolled through endocrinology in Xi'an, China. This sample was taken from a study of regulatory T cells in long-lasting Graves disease. The study's findings and limits: Peripheral blood alone, not thyroid tissue, underwent study. Persistent Graves' patients had lower TCR diversity than newly diagnosed ones.

The source material was peripheral blood mononuclear cells (PBMCs), sampled when the disease was refractory, from a patient treated with antithyroid drugs. The chain uses TRBV9 and TRBJ2-2; perhaps TRBD2 as D (5 bases). The source is a female donor with Graves disease. This chain's CDR3 is CASALGGNTGELFF. The CDR3 bases are TGTGCCAGCGCCCTAGGAGGGAACACCGGGGAGCTGTTTTTT.